These 23 T cell receptor beta chains originate from one sample sequenced in a study of blood T cell repertoires in COVID-19. Clones were sequenced by immunoSEQ multiplex PCR, and TCRdb holds only the in-frame ones, with some missing. Altogether 200,000 to 300,000 clones are present, around 90% being singletons, with the ten largest covering 0.83%. The sequenced material came from peripheral blood. The source of these receptors is a man aged 25-45 years with COVID-19, enrolled during active disease.

This clone was seen just once. This chain uses TRBV7-2 with TRBJ2-1, with 9 bases lining up with TRBD2. The CDR3 runs 16 residues. CDR1 and CDR2 from the germline V gene are SGHTA and FQGNSA. The J segment lost 4 bases and the V segment lost 1 base, leaving 5 bases of the junction unmatched. This CDR3 reads CASSLEASGEYNEQFF. For the CDR3, the DNA is TGTGCCAGCAGCTTAGAGGCTAGCGGGGAGTACAATGAGCAGTTCTTC.

The count of this clone is one. The V and J genes are TRBV28 and TRBJ1-5; D is uncertain. Germline CDR1 is MDHEN and CDR2 is SYDVKM. The germline V and J ends were trimmed by 2 bases and 3 bases, with 14 bases remaining between them. This CDR3 spans 16 amino acids. The CDR3 loop reads CASSLGRGMVNQPQHF. DNA of the CDR3: TGTGCCAGCAGTTTAGGGCGGGGTATGGTCAATCAGCCCCAGCATTTT.

Only one count was recorded for this clone. The chain has TRBV6-5 and TRBJ1-5; D may be TRBD1 (5 bases). Germline loops: CDR1 MNHEY, CDR2 SVGAGI. V was clipped by 6 bases and J by 7 bases, with 13 bases between them. There are 13 residues in the CDR3. The CDR3 DNA reads as TGTGCCAGCAGCCAGGGCCGGCGGCAGCCCCAGCATTTT. It translates to CASSQGRRQPQHF.

The rearrangement joins TRBV3-1 (or the pseudogene TRBV3-2) to TRBJ1-6, with a weak D call TRBD1 (5 bases). The CDR3 is 14 residues long. V lost 1 base and J 6 bases, leaving 7 bases between the germline ends. Germline assignment: CDR1 LGHDT and CDR2 YNNKEL (reference sequence). CDR3 DNA: TGTGCCAGCAGCCAAGCTGGGGCTAATTCACCCCTCCACTTT. The encoded protein is CASSQAGANSPLHF.

The rearrangement uses TRBV9 and TRBJ1-4; 7 bases line up with TRBD1. The CDR3 loop spans 22 amino acids. Per germline, CDR1 SGDLS and CDR2 YYNGEE. The V segment lost 0 bases and the J segment 0 bases; nucleotides outside the gene matches: 20. The CDR3 here is CASSVGRRGGHEGASTNEKLFF. The CDR3 DNA is TGTGCCAGCAGCGTAGGTCGGAGGGGAGGTCACGAGGGGGCCTCAACTAATGAAAAACTGTTTTTT. Based on the CDR3 plus reference TRBV9 and TRBJ1-4, the full variable domain is DSGVTQTPKHLITATGQRVTLRCSPRSGDLSVYWYQQSLDQGLQFLIQYYNGEERAKGNILERFSAQQFPDLHSELNLSSLELGDSALYFCASSVGRRGGHEGASTNEKLFFGSGTQLSVL.

CDR3 sequence: CASSQDLAAGGYTF. DNA of the CDR3: TGTGCCAGCAGCCAAGATTTGGCAGCGGGGGGCTACACCTTC. The chain is built from TRBV4-2 and TRBJ1-2; no clear D. V lost 0 bases to trimming and J lost 8 bases, with 13 bases between them. CDR1 is LGHNA and CDR2 is YNFKEQ in the germline V gene. This CDR3 region has 14 residues.

The chain combines TRBV7-9 with TRBJ1-2; the D gene is possibly TRBD1 (6 bases). The CDR3 totals 13 residues. V was trimmed by 5 bases and J by 7 bases, leaving 14 bases between them. The germline CDR1 and CDR2 sequences are SEHNR and FQNEAQ (reference sequence). The CDR3 DNA reads as TGTGCCAGCAGCGTACCACAGGGTTTTGGCTACACCTTC. Residues: CASSVPQGFGYTF.

The chain combines TRBV5-1 with TRBJ2-1; TRBD2 aligns across 9 bases. CDR1 and CDR2 from the germline V gene are SGHRS and YFSETQ. Trimming cost V 4 bases and J 6 bases; bases outside gene matches: 11. The CDR3 is 16 residues long. The CDR3 sequence is CASSLPLQRGVNEQFF. The DNA of the CDR3 is TGCGCCAGCAGCCTACCTCTCCAGCGGGGGGTCAATGAGCAGTTCTTC.

V gene TRBV4-1 combines with J gene TRBJ1-2, with a weak D call TRBD1 (6 bases). The length of the CDR3 is 17 residues. Germline CDR1 is MGHRA and CDR2 is YSYEKL. The V end was cut by 1 base, the J end by 3 bases, with 18 bases between. The CDR3 reads CASSQGGFGGRDYGYTF. CDR3 bases: TGCGCCAGCAGCCAAGGGGGTTTCGGGGGGCGCGACTATGGCTACACCTTC.

The table lists this clone with a count of one. The rearrangement joins TRBV3-1 (or the pseudogene TRBV3-2) to TRBJ1-3; TRBD1 might be the D (6 bases). The CDR3 has 16 amino acids. V was cut by 8 bases and J by 0 bases, with 17 bases left in between. Germline CDR1 is LGHDT and CDR2 is YNNKEL (reference sequence). The CDR3 is CASGSQGPNSGNTIYF. The CDR3, as DNA: TGTGCCAGCGGTTCACAGGGACCTAACTCTGGAAACACCATATATTTT.

V gene TRBV5-5 combines with J gene TRBJ1-2, with D perhaps matching TRBD1 (5 bases). The CDR3 totals 16 residues. Germline CDR1 SGHKS, CDR2 YYEKEE (reference sequence). V lost 5 bases and J 4 bases, leaving 21 bases between the germline ends. In nucleotides, the CDR3 is TGTGCCAGCAGACTGCGGGACGTAAGTCGTCTCTATGGCTACACCTTC. It is translated as CASRLRDVSRLYGYTF.

This clone was observed once. The chain is built from TRBV5-6 and TRBJ2-3, with D tentatively TRBD2 (5 bases). The germline V gene has CDR1 SGHDT and CDR2 YYEEEE. The CDR3 totals 14 residues. V was trimmed by 1 base and J by 4 bases, leaving 10 bases between them. DNA of the CDR3: TGTGCCAGCAGCTTGTTATTAGCGCCAGATACGCAGTATTTT. It yields the protein CASSLLLAPDTQYF. Based on the CDR3 plus reference TRBV5-6 and TRBJ2-3, the full variable domain is DAGVTQSPTHLIKTRGQQVTLRCSPKSGHDTVSWYQQALGQGPQFIFQYYEEEERQRGNFPDRFSGHQFPNYSSELNVNALLLGDSALYLCASSLLLAPDTQYFGPGTRLTVL.

The chain has TRBV5-1 and TRBJ1-1; D gene unclear. The CDR3 has 15 amino acids. Germline CDR1 is SGHRS and CDR2 is YFSETQ. The V and J ends lost 4 bases and 1 base respectively, with 14 bases between them. This CDR3 reads CASSPAWSTNTEAFF. CDR3 DNA sequence: TGCGCCAGCAGCCCGGCATGGAGTACGAACACTGAAGCTTTCTTT.

This clone was recorded only once. The J gene is TRBJ2-1, the V gene TRBV27; D perhaps matches TRBD2 (6 bases). With 2 bases removed from V and 0 bases from J, the gap between germline ends came to 17 bases. The germline gives CDR1 MNHEY, CDR2 SMNVEV (reference sequence). CDR3 length: 18 amino acids. CDR3 DNA: TGTGCCAGCAGTTTAGGTTTCGTCCGGGGGAGCTCCTACAATGAGCAGTTCTTC. This codes for CASSLGFVRGSSYNEQFF.

The chain employs TRBV18 and TRBJ2-2; TRBD2 aligns across 7 bases. Germline values: CDR1 KGHSH, CDR2 LQKENI. Trimming took 2 bases from V and 1 from J; bases not matched to a gene: 4. CDR3 length equals 16 residues. In DNA, the CDR3 is TGTGCCAGCTCACCAAGGCGCGGGGGGAACACCGGGGAGCTGTTTTTT. It translates to CASSPRRGGNTGELFF.

This chain uses TRBV4-1 with TRBJ1-3; 8 bases fit TRBD1. Losses at the gene ends were 0 bases for V and 7 bases for J; bases not matched to a gene: 5. CDR1 is MGHRA, CDR2 YSYEKL, per germline. The CDR3 contains 15 residues. The CDR3 region is CASSQDVGTGNTIYF. The DNA for the CDR3 is TGCGCCAGCAGCCAAGATGTCGGGACAGGCAACACCATATATTTT.

V is TRBV11-2 and J is TRBJ1-2, with 7 nucleotides matching TRBD1. Germline V gene data show CDR1 as SGHAT and CDR2 as FQNNGV. The CDR3 runs 15 residues. J lost 4 bases, V lost 1 base, and 6 bases had no gene match. This CDR3 is CASSLVEGAVYGYTF. DNA of the CDR3: TGTGCCAGCAGCTTAGTCGAGGGGGCAGTCTATGGCTACACCTTC.

The V gene is TRBV4-1, the J gene TRBJ2-1; 8 nucleotides align to TRBD1. The CDR3 spans 16 residues. Germline CDR1 reads MGHRA; CDR2 reads YSYEKL. The ends lost 4 bases at V and 2 bases at J; junction bases unmatched: 7. CDR3 protein: CASSPIGQGPYNEQFF. The DNA for the CDR3 is TGCGCCAGCAGCCCGATAGGACAGGGCCCCTACAATGAGCAGTTCTTC.

The chain combines TRBV9 with TRBJ2-5, with TRBD1 matching over 7 bases. V was pared by 3 bases and J by 1 base, with 9 bases of the junction left unmatched. Germline CDR1 reads SGDLS; CDR2 reads YYNGEE. This CDR3 region has 16 residues. The CDR3 region is CASSAQGQPIQETQYF. Here the CDR3 DNA reads TGTGCCAGCAGCGCCCAGGGACAGCCTATCCAAGAGACCCAGTACTTC.

This CDR3 reads CSVERHKAGYGYTF. In nucleotides, the CDR3 is TGCAGCGTGGAGAGACACAAGGCGGGCTATGGCTACACCTTC. The genes are TRBV29-1 and TRBJ1-2; the D is unclear. The CDR3 totals 14 residues. With 6 bases removed from V and 4 bases from J, the gap between germline ends came to 18 bases. CDR1 and CDR2 (germline): SQVTM, ANQGSEA.

This sequence joins TRBV6-5 and TRBJ1-6, with D possibly matching TRBD1 (5 bases). Trimming stripped 0 bases from V and 4 bases from J, with 10 bases between. Germline V CDR1 and CDR2: MNHEY, SVGAGI. This CDR3 is 16 amino acids long. The CDR3: CASSYSRQTYNSPLHF. The CDR3 DNA reads TGTGCCAGCAGTTACTCGAGACAGACTTATAATTCACCCCTCCACTTT.

V usage is TRBV7-9 and J usage is TRBJ1-1; D might be TRBD1 (6 bases). Looked up from germline, CDR1 is SEHNR and CDR2 is FQNEAQ (reference sequence). Trimming cost V 3 bases and J 4 bases, with 9 bases left between them. There are 13 residues in the CDR3. The CDR3 spells CASSFARGTEAFF. The CDR3 DNA sequence: TGTGCCAGCAGCTTTGCCAGGGGCACTGAAGCTTTCTTT.

The chain combines TRBV23-1 with TRBJ1-5; 9 nucleotides agree with TRBD1. TRBV23-1 is placed among ORFs of uncertain function. The CDR3 totals 19 residues. After removal of 7 bases from V and 4 bases from J, the junction contained 20 bases not matched to a gene. The CDR3 region is CASIRAIRDRVLENQPQHF. The CDR3 nucleotides are TGCGCCAGCATCCGGGCCATCCGGGACAGGGTTTTGGAAAATCAGCCCCAGCATTTT.